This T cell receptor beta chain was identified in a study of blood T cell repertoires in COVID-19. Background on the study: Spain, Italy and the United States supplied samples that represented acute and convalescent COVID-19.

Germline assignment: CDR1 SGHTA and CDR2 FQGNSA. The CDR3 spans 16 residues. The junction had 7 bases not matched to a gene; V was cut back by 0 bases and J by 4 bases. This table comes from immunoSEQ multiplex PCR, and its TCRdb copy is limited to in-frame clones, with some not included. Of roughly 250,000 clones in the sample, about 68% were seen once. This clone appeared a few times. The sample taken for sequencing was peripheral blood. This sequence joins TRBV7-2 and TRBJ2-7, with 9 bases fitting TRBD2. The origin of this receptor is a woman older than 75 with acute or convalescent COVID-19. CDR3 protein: CASSLAVASGDYEQYF. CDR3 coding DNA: TGTGCCAGCAGCTTAGCGGTGGCTAGCGGGGATTACGAGCAGTACTTC.